The entry that follows covers one T cell receptor beta chain sequence. Its antigen is unknown. Here immunoSEQ multiplex PCR was the method, and the copy in TCRdb shows in-frame clones only, minus some. The repertoire holds 120,000 or so clones, with 84% as singletons. This sample is part of a study of T cell responses to AZD1222 COVID-19 vaccine. Recipients boosted at about 4 weeks or about 12 weeks are pooled. Per the germline V gene, CDR1 is SEHNR and CDR2 is FQNEAQ (reference sequence). The CDR3 covers 12 residues. Trimming stripped 5 bases from V and 8 bases from J, with 10 bases between. Whole-study findings and limits: At baseline, seropositivity was found in only six or seven AZD1222 recipients.

The V call is TRBV7-9, the J call TRBJ2-4, with D perhaps matching TRBD1 (5 bases). The receptor comes from an adult who received the AZD1222 COVID-19 vaccine. The starting material was peripheral blood, obtained 28 days after the second AZD1222 dose. CDR3 bases: TGTGCCAGCAGCCTGACAGACGACATTCAGTACTTC. Protein: CASSLTDDIQYF.